The 16 T cell receptor beta chains presented below share a single source sample, sequenced in a study of shared clonotypes between healthy human individuals. The table came from immunoSEQ multiplex PCR; TCRdb's copy has only in-frame clones and leaves some out. The data contain about 1.5 million clones, approximately 98% of them seen just once; the ten biggest clones take up less than 0.55%. The source material was naive CD4+ T cells sorted from blood. The subset here: CD45RA+ positively selected. The receptors stem from a man aged 25-45 years in good health.

V gene TRBV11-2 combines with J gene TRBJ2-5; 7 bases align to TRBD2. The CDR3 length is 15 residues. Germline trimming cut 7 bases from V and 5 bases from J; bases unmatched to any gene: 13. Germline loops: CDR1 SGHAT, CDR2 FQNNGV. The CDR3 DNA reads TGTGCCAGCACCCAAAGGGGAGGGAGTCCCGAGACCCAGTACTTC. Its protein product is CASTQRGGSPETQYF.

This clone is a singleton in its sample. The chain carries TRBV19 and TRBJ1-3, with 9 bases identical to TRBD1. After removal of 10 bases from V and 0 bases from J, the junction contained 4 bases not matched to a gene. The CDR3 has 14 residues. The germline gives CDR1 LNHDA, CDR2 SQIVND (reference sequence). In DNA, the CDR3 is TGTGCCACCCGACAGGGGGACTCTGGAAACACCATATATTTT. Protein product: CATRQGDSGNTIYF. Together with reference TRBV19 and TRBJ1-3, the CDR3 gives the full variable domain: DGGITQSPKYLFRKEGQNVTLSCEQNLNHDAMYWYRQDPGQGLRLIYYSQIVNDFQKGDIAEGYSVSREKKESFPLTVTSAQKNPTAFYLCATRQGDSGNTIYFGEGSWLTVV.

The J gene is TRBJ2-7, the V gene TRBV29-1; tentative D call: TRBD2 (6 bases). V was pared by 7 bases and J by 1 base, with 17 bases between. There are 14 residues in the CDR3. Germline CDR1 reads SQVTM; CDR2 reads ANQGSEA. The CDR3 sequence is CSAKTGLQSYEQYF. The CDR3 DNA reads TGCAGCGCCAAGACGGGACTGCAATCCTACGAGCAGTACTTC.

The chain is built from TRBV29-1 and TRBJ2-5; D remains unclear. This CDR3 is built from 14 residues. The germline V gene encodes CDR1 SQVTM and CDR2 ANQGSEA. V lost 8 bases, J lost 4 bases, and 20 bases lay in between. As DNA, the CDR3 is TGCAGCTCCCGGTCGGTTTCTCAACGAGAGACCCAGTACTTC. Translation gives CSSRSVSQRETQYF.

This clone is a singleton in its sample. V is TRBV9 and J is TRBJ2-3; possibly TRBD1 for D (6 bases). V was clipped by 0 bases and J by 3 bases, with 8 bases between them. There are 14 residues in the CDR3. Germline V gives CDR1 SGDLS, CDR2 YYNGEE. CDR3 in amino acids: CASSVDRVTDTQYF. The CDR3 DNA is TGTGCCAGCAGCGTAGACAGGGTAACAGATACGCAGTATTTT.

V gene TRBV7-8 combines with J gene TRBJ1-1; 10 nucleotides align to TRBD1. Germline values: CDR1 SGHVS, CDR2 FQNEAQ. With 5 bases clipped from V and 4 bases from J, the junction kept 16 bases outside the gene matches. The CDR3 consists of 18 residues. The DNA for the CDR3 is TGTGCCAGCAGCCTAGGCGGACAGGGGGGGTTGCGCGGCACTGAAGCTTTCTTT. Protein sequence: CASSLGGQGGLRGTEAFF. Filled out from reference TRBV7-8 and TRBJ1-1, the complete variable domain reads GAGVSQSPRYKVAKRGQDVALRCDPISGHVSLFWYQQALGQGPEFLTYFQNEAQLDKSGLPSDRFFAERPEGSVSTLKIQRTQQEDSAVYLCASSLGGQGGLRGTEAFFGQGTRLTVV.

The chain employs TRBV28 and TRBJ2-7, with 7 positions matching TRBD1. The CDR3 has 13 residues. The junction had 10 bases not matched to a gene; V was cut back by 8 bases and J by 6 bases. Per the germline V gene, CDR1 is MDHEN and CDR2 is SYDVKM. Here the CDR3 reads CASGRQGRSEQYF. The CDR3 DNA follows: TGTGCCAGCGGACGACAGGGAAGATCCGAGCAGTACTTC.

The rearrangement uses TRBV6-4 and TRBJ2-1; 8 bases line up with TRBD2. The CDR3 consists of 14 residues. CDR1 is MRHNA, CDR2 SNTAGT, per germline. The J segment lost 0 bases and the V segment lost 8 bases, leaving 3 bases of the junction unmatched. The CDR3 sequence: CASSTSGSYNEQFF. The CDR3 nucleotides read TGTGCCAGCTCCACTAGCGGCTCCTACAATGAGCAGTTCTTC.

The chain is built from TRBV27 and TRBJ1-1; no clear D gene. The V end was cut by 4 bases, the J end by 7 bases, with 22 bases between. The CDR3 is made up of 16 amino acids. Germline CDR1 is MNHEY and CDR2 is SMNVEV (reference sequence). CDR3 sequence reads: CASSSLTLMNPLEAFF. CDR3 coding DNA: TGTGCCAGCAGTTCACTGACGCTGATGAACCCCCTTGAAGCTTTCTTT.

V and J are TRBV19 and TRBJ2-2; 7 bases line up with TRBD1. From germline, CDR1 is LNHDA and CDR2 SQIVND (reference sequence). V gave up 6 bases and J gave up 2 bases; unmatched junction bases: 6. The length of the CDR3 is 15 residues. The CDR3 spells CASRIRDSNTGELFF. CDR3 DNA sequence: TGTGCCAGTAGAATCCGGGACAGCAACACCGGGGAGCTGTTTTTT.

This chain joins TRBV5-1 and TRBJ2-2; D unresolved. Trimming took off 1 base at V and 4 bases at J, with 11 bases between the two ends. Germline CDR1 is SGHRS and CDR2 is YFSETQ. The CDR3 consists of 15 residues. Here the CDR3 reads CASSLYQAATGELFF. The CDR3 DNA is TGCGCCAGCAGCTTGTATCAGGCCGCCACCGGGGAGCTGTTTTTT.

J is TRBJ2-7 and V is TRBV7-9; 8 bases match TRBD1. J lost 6 bases, V lost 0 bases, and 4 bases had no gene match. From germline, CDR1 is SEHNR and CDR2 FQNEAQ (reference sequence). This CDR3 region has 14 residues. CDR3 in amino acids: CASSLAGDRREQYF. The CDR3 region has the DNA TGTGCCAGCAGCTTAGCCGGGGACAGGCGCGAGCAGTACTTC.

The chain couples TRBV19 to TRBJ1-2; 7 bases map to TRBD1. Trimming removed 5 bases from V and 3 bases from J; junction bases left unmatched: 6. Germline CDR1 is LNHDA and CDR2 is SQIVND (reference sequence). CDR3 size: 14 residues. The CDR3 reads CASSGGTDYYGYTF. The CDR3 coding sequence is TGTGCCAGTAGTGGAGGGACAGACTACTATGGCTACACCTTC.

The chain carries TRBV10-3 and TRBJ1-2; D call uncertain. This CDR3 has 15 amino acids. V was trimmed by 0 bases and J by 0 bases, leaving 8 bases between them. Germline V gives CDR1 ENHRY, CDR2 SYGVKD. The CDR3 reads CAISESKGANYGYTF. The CDR3 nucleotides are TGTGCCATCAGTGAGTCGAAGGGAGCTAACTATGGCTACACCTTC.

This chain connects TRBV5-8 to TRBJ1-5, with D perhaps matching TRBD1 (5 bases). CDR1 and CDR2 from the germline V gene are SGHTS and YDEGEE. The ends were cut back, 0 bases at V and 7 bases at J, with 8 bases in the middle. The CDR3 contains 13 residues. The CDR3, as DNA: TGTGCCAGCAGCTTGGAGGGGAGACAGCCCCAGCATTTT. Its translation: CASSLEGRQPQHF. Drawing the rest from reference TRBV5-8 and TRBJ1-5, the complete variable domain is EAGVTQSPTHLIKTRGQQATLRCSPISGHTSVYWYQQALGLGLQFLLWYDEGEERNRGNFPPRFSGRQFPNYSSELNVNALELEDSALYLCASSLEGRQPQHFGDGTRLSIL.

Points on this clone: The identical CDR3 is also encoded by other nucleotide sequences in the sample. V is TRBV18 and J is TRBJ2-5, with 7 bases lining up with TRBD1. The CDR3 loop spans 13 amino acids. Losses at the gene ends were 3 bases for V and 4 bases for J; bases not matched to a gene: 2. Germline V lookup: CDR1 KGHSH, CDR2 LQKENI. CDR3 DNA: TGTGCCAGCTCACCTCCAGGGGGAGAGACCCAGTACTTC. Amino acids: CASSPPGGETQYF.